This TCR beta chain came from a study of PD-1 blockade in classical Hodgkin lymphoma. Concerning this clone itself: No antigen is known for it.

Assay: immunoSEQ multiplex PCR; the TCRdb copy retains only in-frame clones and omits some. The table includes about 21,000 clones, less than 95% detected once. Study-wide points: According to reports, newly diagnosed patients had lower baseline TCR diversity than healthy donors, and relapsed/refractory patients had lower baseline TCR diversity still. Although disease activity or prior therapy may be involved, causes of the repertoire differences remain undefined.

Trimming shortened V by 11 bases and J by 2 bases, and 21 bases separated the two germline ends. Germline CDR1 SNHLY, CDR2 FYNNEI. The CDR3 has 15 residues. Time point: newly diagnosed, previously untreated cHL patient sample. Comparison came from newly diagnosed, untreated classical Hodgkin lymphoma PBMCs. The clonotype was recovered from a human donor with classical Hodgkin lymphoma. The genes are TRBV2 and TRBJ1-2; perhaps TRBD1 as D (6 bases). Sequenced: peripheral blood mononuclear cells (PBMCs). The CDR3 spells CAGWGLVGSNYGYTF. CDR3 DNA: TGTGCCGGTTGGGGGCTCGTGGGCTCCAACTATGGCTACACCTTC.